This T cell receptor (beta chain) is drawn from a study of beta chain features in type 1 diabetes. The V gene's germline CDR1 is KGHSH and CDR2 LQKENI. This CDR3 has 16 amino acids. With 2 bases removed from V and 2 bases from J, the gap between germline ends came to 15 bases. Every isolated RNA sample was fully reverse transcribed, so sequencing captured expressed TCRB transcripts. Measured with immunoSEQ multiplex PCR; TCRdb has only the in-frame clones, and not every one. The repertoire holds about 290,000 clones, approximately 8.1% seen once, with 1% in the top ten. Sorting with CD45RO/CCR7/CD25/CD127/CD95/CD27 yielded naive, central memory, regulatory and stem-like memory CD4+ cells. All of the sorted populations showed purity greater than 95%.

The receptor comes from a young woman in good health. The sequenced material came from central memory CD4+ T cells from blood. The gene calls are TRBV18 and TRBJ1-1, with no clear D. CDR3 residues: CASSPGVVGFNTEAFF. DNA for the CDR3: TGTGCCAGCTCACCAGGTGTGGTAGGGTTCAACACTGAAGCTTTCTTT.